This T cell receptor beta chain is from a study of Graves' ophthalmopathy and Graves' hyperthyroidism. The wider study: Blood was drawn at initial diagnosis, before any treatment.

Stable hyperthyroid donors showed no ophthalmopathy during 18 months follow-up. Patients were excluded if they had other autoimmune diseases or uncontrolled infections, and likewise if pregnancy or lactation applied. Amplification of the TCR beta CDR3 regions used RNA transcripts (as template). HTBI primers were used in a first-round RT-PCR, which preceded a second-round multiplex PCR. TCRdb called the multiplex PCR reads again in MiXCR, with one record for every CDR3 protein. The sample records some 370,000 distinct CDR3 sequences, about 17% being singletons. Germline assignment: CDR1 LNHDA and CDR2 SQIVND (reference sequence). Trimming stripped 1 base from V and 6 bases from J, with 12 bases between. This CDR3 is built from 14 residues.

This rearrangement joins TRBV19 to TRBJ1-1; possibly TRBD1 for D (5 bases). This sequence was found in an adult woman with stable Graves' hyperthyroidism. Material for sequencing was peripheral blood. CDR3 sequence (DNA): TGTGCCAGTAGTATAGGTGGGGGGATTTCTGAAGCTTTCTTT. Encoded protein: CASSIGGGISEAFF.